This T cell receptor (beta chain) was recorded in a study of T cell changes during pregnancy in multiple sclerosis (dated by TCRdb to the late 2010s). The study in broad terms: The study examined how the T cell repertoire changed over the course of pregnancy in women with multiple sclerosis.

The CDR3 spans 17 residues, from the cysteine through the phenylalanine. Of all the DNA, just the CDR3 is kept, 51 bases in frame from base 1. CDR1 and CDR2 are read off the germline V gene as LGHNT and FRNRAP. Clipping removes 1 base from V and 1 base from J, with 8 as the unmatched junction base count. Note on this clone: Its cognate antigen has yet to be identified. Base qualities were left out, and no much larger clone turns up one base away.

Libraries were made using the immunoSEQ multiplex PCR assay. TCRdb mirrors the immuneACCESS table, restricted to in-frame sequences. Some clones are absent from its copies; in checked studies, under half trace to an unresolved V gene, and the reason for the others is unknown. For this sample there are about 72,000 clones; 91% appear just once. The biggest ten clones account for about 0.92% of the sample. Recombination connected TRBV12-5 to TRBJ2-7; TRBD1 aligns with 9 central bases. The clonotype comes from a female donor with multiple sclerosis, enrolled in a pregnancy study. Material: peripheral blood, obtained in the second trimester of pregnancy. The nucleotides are TGTGCTAGTGGTTTGGGCCTAACGGGACAGGGTTCCTACGAGCAGTACTTC. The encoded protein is CASGLGLTGQGSYEQYF.